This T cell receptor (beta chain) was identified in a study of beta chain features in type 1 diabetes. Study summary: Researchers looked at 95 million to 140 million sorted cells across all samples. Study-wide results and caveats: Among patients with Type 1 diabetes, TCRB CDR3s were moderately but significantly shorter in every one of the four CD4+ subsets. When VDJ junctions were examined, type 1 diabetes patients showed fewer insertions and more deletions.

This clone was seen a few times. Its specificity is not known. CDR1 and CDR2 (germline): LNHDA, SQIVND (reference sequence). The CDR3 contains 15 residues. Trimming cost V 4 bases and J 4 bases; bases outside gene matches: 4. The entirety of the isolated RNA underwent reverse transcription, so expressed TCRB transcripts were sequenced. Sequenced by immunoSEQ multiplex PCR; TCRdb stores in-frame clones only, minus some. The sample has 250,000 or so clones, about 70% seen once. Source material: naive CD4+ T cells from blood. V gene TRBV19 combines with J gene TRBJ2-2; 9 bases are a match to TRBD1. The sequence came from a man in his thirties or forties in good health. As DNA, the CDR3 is TGTGCCAGTAGTAAGTGGACAGGGGTCACCGGGGAGCTGTTTTTT. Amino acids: CASSKWTGVTGELFF.